The text below deals with one T cell receptor (beta chain). As yet, its antigen is unknown. After removal of 8 bases from V and 3 bases from J, the junction contained 13 bases not matched to a gene. The CDR3 loop spans 18 amino acids. The germline gives CDR1 MNHEY, CDR2 SMNVEV (reference sequence). This sample was taken from a study of CD8 T cells in Susac syndrome. CD8+ and CD4+ T cells from blood underwent TCR beta sequencing. Through negative isolation, CD4+ and CD8+ T cells were obtained, while TEMRA cells were enriched using FACS. Study results and caveats: Only a relatively small number of individuals were included in the TCR sequencing and HLA analysis.

RNA in amounts of about 0.45 to 1 ug was reverse transcribed with random hexamers. Amplification of TCR beta CDR3 was carried out by immunoSEQ multiplex PCR, which covered 54 Vbeta and 13 Jbeta segments. MiXCR was run by TCRdb on the immunoSEQ multiplex PCR reads, yielding one entry per CDR3 protein. The sample lists 160,000 or so distinct CDR3 sequences, about 95% occurring once. The chain combines TRBV27 with TRBJ2-2, with 12 nucleotides matching TRBD2. The source is a human donor with multiple sclerosis. Sequenced sample: CD8+ T cells from PBMCs. CDR3 coding DNA: TGTGCCAGCGGGTACCCCACGACTAGCGGGAGTTACACCGGGGAGCTGTTTTTT. Translating gives CASGYPTTSGSYTGELFF.